The 22 T cell receptor beta chains listed next were all sequenced from one sample in a study of cytomegalovirus exposure and HLA in healthy donors. PCR involved 60 Vbeta and 13 Jbeta primers. Assay used: immunoSEQ multiplex PCR; TCRdb lists only in-frame clones, some missing. The sample lists more than 100,000 clones, about two thirds seen once, with less than 4.5% in the top ten. The specimen was PBMCs. These receptors came from a man aged 45-65 years in good health and CMV-seropositive.

V is TRBV5-1 and J is TRBJ2-5; D uncertain. Trimming took off 2 bases at V and 1 base at J, with 9 bases between the two ends. Germline CDR1 SGHRS, CDR2 YFSETQ. The CDR3 runs 14 residues. The CDR3 sequence is CASSLHPAQETQYF. Here the CDR3 DNA reads TGCGCCAGCAGCTTACACCCCGCCCAAGAGACCCAGTACTTC.

This clone was counted only a few times. The chain combines TRBV29-1 with TRBJ2-1; TRBD2 matches at 10 bases. V gave up 6 bases and J gave up 5 bases; unmatched junction bases: 7. The CDR3 is made up of 14 amino acids. Germline assignment: CDR1 SQVTM and CDR2 ANQGSEA. The CDR3 DNA reads TGCAGCGTGGCGGGACTAGCGACTAACAATGAGCAGTTCTTC. Translation gives CSVAGLATNNEQFF.

V is TRBV6-5 and J is TRBJ1-3, with D possibly being TRBD1 (5 bases). This CDR3 has 15 residues. Germline V CDR1 and CDR2: MNHEY, SVGAGI. Trimming took 6 bases from V and 0 from J, leaving 12 bases between them. In DNA, the CDR3 is TGTGCCAGCAGGTCCGCTGACAGCTCTGGAAACACCATATATTTT. It specifies CASRSADSSGNTIYF.

The chain has TRBV19 and TRBJ2-1; weak D call: TRBD2 (6 bases). V lost 6 bases and J 3 bases, leaving 12 bases between the germline ends. Germline lookup yields CDR1 LNHDA and CDR2 SQIVND (reference sequence). This CDR3 spans 14 amino acids. The CDR3 sequence is CASRRGTLYNEQFF. In DNA form, the CDR3 reads TGTGCCAGTAGGCGCGGGACTCTCTACAATGAGCAGTTCTTC.

This sequence joins TRBV4-3 and TRBJ2-1, with 9 bases lining up with TRBD2. The CDR3 consists of 18 residues. Germline V lookup: CDR1 LGHNA, CDR2 YSLEER. V lost 0 bases and J lost 6; bases outside the gene matches: 12. This CDR3 is CASSQEVGGLAGINEQFF. The DNA of the CDR3 is TGCGCCAGCAGCCAAGAGGTCGGGGGGCTAGCGGGAATCAATGAGCAGTTCTTC.

V is TRBV4-3 and J is TRBJ2-3; 7 nucleotides match TRBD2. This CDR3 is built from 20 residues. Germline V gene sequence: CDR1 LGHNA, CDR2 YSLEER. V was pared by 0 bases and J by 2 bases, with 17 bases of the junction left unmatched. The CDR3 region is CASSQEPPVRVAGLTDTQYF. The CDR3 nucleotides are TGCGCCAGCAGCCAAGAGCCACCCGTCCGGGTAGCGGGCCTCACAGATACGCAGTATTTT.

The chain uses TRBV5-6 and TRBJ2-2; the D gene is possibly TRBD2 (6 bases). This CDR3 region has 14 residues. The germline V and J ends were trimmed by 6 bases and 2 bases, with 11 bases remaining between them. Germline V CDR1 and CDR2: SGHDT, YYEEEE. The CDR3 DNA sequence: TGTGCCAGCACCTCGGGACTTAACACCGGGGAGCTGTTTTTT. Residues: CASTSGLNTGELFF. The full variable domain, with the rest looked up from reference TRBV5-6 and TRBJ2-2, is DAGVTQSPTHLIKTRGQQVTLRCSPKSGHDTVSWYQQALGQGPQFIFQYYEEEERQRGNFPDRFSGHQFPNYSSELNVNALLLGDSALYLCASTSGLNTGELFFGEGSRLTVL.

This chain connects TRBV6-6 to TRBJ1-3; D remains unclear. The germline V gene encodes CDR1 MNHNY and CDR2 SVGAGI (reference sequence). The V and J ends lost 5 bases and 4 bases respectively, with 12 bases between them. This CDR3 is 14 amino acids long. CDR3 region: CASSTTPGGNTIYF. Written as DNA, the CDR3 is TGTGCCAGCAGTACGACACCGGGAGGAAACACCATATATTTT.

The J gene is TRBJ1-3, the V gene TRBV11-3, with no clear D. The CDR3 is 15 amino acids. CDR1 SGHNT and CDR2 YENEEA come from the germline V gene. The V and J ends lost 4 bases and 2 bases respectively, with 12 bases between them. The CDR3 DNA reads as TGTGCCAGCAGCTCTCCCGCTAGCCCTGGAAACACCATATATTTT. Translating it yields CASSSPASPGNTIYF.

V and J are TRBV4-1 and TRBJ1-1; 8 bases align to TRBD1. CDR1 is MGHRA, CDR2 YSYEKL, per germline. V shed 0 bases and J 12 bases; nucleotides not matched to a gene: 18. The CDR3 covers 17 residues. CDR3 protein: CASSQDRAGRGLSVTFF. The DNA of the CDR3 is TGCGCCAGCAGCCAAGATCGAGCGGGCAGGGGGCTGTCGGTGACTTTCTTT.

J is TRBJ1-2 and V is TRBV7-9, with unresolved D. The V end was cut by 3 bases, the J end by 4 bases, with 9 bases between. The CDR3 is 13 amino acids. CDR1 is SEHNR and CDR2 is FQNEAQ in the germline V gene (reference sequence). This CDR3 reads CASSFPEAYGYTF. As DNA, the CDR3 is TGTGCCAGCAGCTTCCCGGAGGCCTATGGCTACACCTTC.

The chain couples TRBV4-1 to TRBJ1-4; D not certain. The CDR3 covers 13 residues. Trimming took 4 bases from V and 6 from J, leaving 9 bases between them. The germline V gene encodes CDR1 MGHRA and CDR2 YSYEKL. DNA of the CDR3: TGCGCCAGCAGCCTGGAAACAGATGAAAAACTGTTTTTT. It specifies CASSLETDEKLFF.

The V call is TRBV11-3, the J call TRBJ1-1; 8 nucleotides agree with TRBD1. The V and J ends lost 2 bases and 2 bases, in that order; junction bases with no gene match: 4. The CDR3 covers 15 residues. Germline assignment: CDR1 SGHNT and CDR2 YENEEA. In nucleotides, the CDR3 is TGTGCCAGCAGCTTAAGCAGGGGGCGAAACACTGAAGCTTTCTTT. Its translation is CASSLSRGRNTEAFF.

This chain links TRBV11-2 with TRBJ2-5; TRBD2 agrees at 8 bases. Losses at the gene ends were 6 bases for V and 5 bases for J; bases not matched to a gene: 11. The CDR3 extends over 15 amino acids. The germline CDR1 and CDR2 sequences are SGHAT and FQNNGV. DNA for the CDR3: TGTGCCAGCAGTTTCACCGGGGGGGCCCGTGAGACCCAGTACTTC. The encoded protein is CASSFTGGARETQYF.

The chain carries TRBV19 and TRBJ1-6, with D perhaps TRBD1 (6 bases). In germline, CDR1 is LNHDA, CDR2 SQIVND (reference sequence). CDR3 length: 16 amino acids. Trimming shortened V by 2 bases and J by 8 bases, and 16 bases separated the two germline ends. DNA of the CDR3: TGTGCCAGTAGTATACGGGGTACAGGGATGGATTCACCCCTCCACTTT. Translating it yields CASSIRGTGMDSPLHF.

The V and J genes are TRBV5-1 and TRBJ2-4; possibly TRBD2 for D (7 bases). V shed 1 base and J shed 5 bases, with 13 bases lying between them. This CDR3 contains 15 residues. The germline V gene encodes CDR1 SGHRS and CDR2 YFSETQ. CDR3 nucleotide sequence: TGCGCCAGCAGCTTGCCGGGGGGCGGACAAAACATTCAGTACTTC. It codes for CASSLPGGGQNIQYF.

The rearrangement joins TRBV6-1 to TRBJ2-7, with D perhaps matching TRBD1 (5 bases). The CDR3 extends over 12 amino acids. Trimming removed 5 bases from V and 6 bases from J, with 11 bases in between. CDR1 is MNHNS and CDR2 is SASEGT in the germline V gene. CDR3 sequence: CASSTWGGEQYF. The CDR3 DNA sequence: TGTGCCAGCAGTACCTGGGGCGGCGAGCAGTACTTC.

The chain is built from TRBV5-1 and TRBJ1-2, with TRBD1 identical over 9 bases. Germline values: CDR1 SGHRS, CDR2 YFSETQ. J lost 0 bases, V lost 5 bases, and 5 bases had no gene match. This CDR3 has 15 amino acids. The CDR3: CASRAGTGSNYGYTF. The CDR3, as DNA: TGCGCCAGCAGAGCCGGGACAGGGTCTAACTATGGCTACACCTTC. The full variable domain, with the rest looked up from reference TRBV5-1 and TRBJ1-2, is KAGVTQTPRYLIKTRGQQVTLSCSPISGHRSVSWYQQTPGQGLQFLFEYFSETQRNKGNFPGRFSGRQFSNSRSEMNVSTLELGDSALYLCASRAGTGSNYGYTFGSGTRLTVV.

The table lists this clone with a few counts. The chain recombines TRBV6-5 with TRBJ2-5; TRBD1 aligns across 7 bases. Trimming took 7 bases from V and 4 from J; bases not matched to a gene: 0. Germline V gene data show CDR1 as MNHEY and CDR2 as SVGAGI. The CDR3 length is 11 residues. The CDR3 DNA sequence: TGTGCCAGCACAGGGGGAGAGACCCAGTACTTC. Translated: CASTGGETQYF.

This chain joins TRBV7-2 and TRBJ2-1, with 12 bases aligning to TRBD2. Trimming took 2 bases from V and 9 from J; bases not matched to a gene: 5. CDR3 size: 15 residues. Germline V lookup: CDR1 SGHTA, CDR2 FQGNSA. The CDR3 DNA is TGTGCCAGCAGCTTACCTAGCGGGGGGGCTCGTGAGCAGTTCTTC. Its protein is CASSLPSGGAREQFF.

This sequence joins TRBV7-9 and TRBJ2-3; the D gene is possibly TRBD2 (5 bases). Germline V gene lookup returns CDR1 SEHNR and CDR2 FQNEAQ (reference sequence). This CDR3 comprises 15 residues. With 2 bases removed from V and 2 bases from J, the gap between germline ends came to 11 bases. As DNA, the CDR3 is TGTGCCAGCAGCTTAACCGACTATTACACAGATACGCAGTATTTT. It codes for CASSLTDYYTDTQYF.

This clone appeared once. The chain combines TRBV2 with TRBJ1-5; D is perhaps TRBD1 (6 bases). Per germline, CDR1 SNHLY and CDR2 FYNNEI. Deletions cut 8 bases from V and 2 bases from J, with 13 bases between. CDR3 length: 14 residues. This CDR3 is CASLKRQGNQPQHF. DNA for the CDR3: TGTGCCAGCCTGAAAAGACAGGGCAATCAGCCCCAGCATTTT.